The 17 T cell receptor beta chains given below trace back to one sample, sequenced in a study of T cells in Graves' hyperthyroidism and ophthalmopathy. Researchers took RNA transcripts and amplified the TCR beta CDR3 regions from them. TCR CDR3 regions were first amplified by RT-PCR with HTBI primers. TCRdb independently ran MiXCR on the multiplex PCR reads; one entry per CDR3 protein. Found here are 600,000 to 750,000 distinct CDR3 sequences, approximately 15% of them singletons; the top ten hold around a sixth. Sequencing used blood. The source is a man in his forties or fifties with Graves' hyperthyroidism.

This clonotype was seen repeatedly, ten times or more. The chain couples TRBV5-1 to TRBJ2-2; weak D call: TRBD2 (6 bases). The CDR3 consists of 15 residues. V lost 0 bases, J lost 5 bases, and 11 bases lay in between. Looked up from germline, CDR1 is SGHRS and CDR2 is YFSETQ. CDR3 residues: CASSLDSGRTGELFF. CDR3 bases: TGCGCCAGCAGCTTGGACAGCGGGCGGACCGGGGAGCTGTTTTTT.

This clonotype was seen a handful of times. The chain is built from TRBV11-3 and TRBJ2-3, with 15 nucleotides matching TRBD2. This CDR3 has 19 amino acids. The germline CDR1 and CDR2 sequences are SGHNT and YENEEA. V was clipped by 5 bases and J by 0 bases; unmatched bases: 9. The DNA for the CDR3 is TGTGCCAGCAGCACAGGACTAGCGGGAGGGCCGGGAAGCACAGATACGCAGTATTTT. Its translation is CASSTGLAGGPGSTDTQYF.

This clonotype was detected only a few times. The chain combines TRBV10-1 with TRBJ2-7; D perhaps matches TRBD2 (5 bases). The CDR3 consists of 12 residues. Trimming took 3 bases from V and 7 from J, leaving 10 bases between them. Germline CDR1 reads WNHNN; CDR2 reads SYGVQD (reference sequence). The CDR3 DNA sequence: TGCGCCAGCAGTGACGAGAGGGCTGAGCAGTACTTC. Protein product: CASSDERAEQYF.

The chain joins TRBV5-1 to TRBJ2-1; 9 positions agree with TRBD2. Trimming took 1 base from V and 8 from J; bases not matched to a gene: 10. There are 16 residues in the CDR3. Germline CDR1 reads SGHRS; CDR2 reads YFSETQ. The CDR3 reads CASSLFPSGEGDEQFF. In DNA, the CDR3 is TGCGCCAGCAGCTTGTTTCCTAGCGGGGAAGGGGATGAGCAGTTCTTC. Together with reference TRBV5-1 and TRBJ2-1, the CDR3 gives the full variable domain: KAGVTQTPRYLIKTRGQQVTLSCSPISGHRSVSWYQQTPGQGLQFLFEYFSETQRNKGNFPGRFSGRQFSNSRSEMNVSTLELGDSALYLCASSLFPSGEGDEQFFGPGTRLTVL.

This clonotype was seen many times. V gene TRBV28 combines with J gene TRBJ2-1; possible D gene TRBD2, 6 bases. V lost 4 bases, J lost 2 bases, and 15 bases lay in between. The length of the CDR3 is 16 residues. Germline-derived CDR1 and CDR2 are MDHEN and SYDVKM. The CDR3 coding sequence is TGTGCCAGCAGTTCCCGGGAGACTAGTACCTACAATGAGCAGTTCTTC. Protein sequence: CASSSRETSTYNEQFF.

CDR3 sequence reads: CSATLQGGGTDTQYF. The DNA for the CDR3 is TGCAGTGCTACCCTACAGGGAGGGGGCACAGATACGCAGTATTTT. The J gene is TRBJ2-3, the V gene TRBV20-1; possible D gene TRBD2, 7 bases. This CDR3 has 15 residues. Trimming pared 4 bases from V and 1 base from J, leaving 15 bases between. Germline lookup yields CDR1 DFQATT and CDR2 SNEGSKA (reference sequence).

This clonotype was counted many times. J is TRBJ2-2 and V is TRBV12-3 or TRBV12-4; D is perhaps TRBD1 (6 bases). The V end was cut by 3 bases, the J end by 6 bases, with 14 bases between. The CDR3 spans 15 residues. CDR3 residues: CASSFQGHKAGELFF. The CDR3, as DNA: TGTGCCAGCAGTTTCCAGGGGCATAAGGCCGGGGAGCTGTTTTTT.

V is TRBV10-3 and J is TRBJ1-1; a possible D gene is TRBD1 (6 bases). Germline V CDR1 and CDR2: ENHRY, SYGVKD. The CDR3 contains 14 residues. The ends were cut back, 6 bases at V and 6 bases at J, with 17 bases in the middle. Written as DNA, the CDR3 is TGTGCCATCAGGAGGGGGGGCCCCGGCGCTGAAGCTTTCTTT. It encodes CAIRRGGPGAEAFF.

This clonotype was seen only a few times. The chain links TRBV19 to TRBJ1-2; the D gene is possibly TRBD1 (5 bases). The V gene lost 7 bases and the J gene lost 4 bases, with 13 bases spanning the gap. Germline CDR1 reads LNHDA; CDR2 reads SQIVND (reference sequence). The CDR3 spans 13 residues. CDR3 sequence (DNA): TGTGCCAGTATTGGCCAGGGCCCCTATGGCTACACCTTC. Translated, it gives CASIGQGPYGYTF.

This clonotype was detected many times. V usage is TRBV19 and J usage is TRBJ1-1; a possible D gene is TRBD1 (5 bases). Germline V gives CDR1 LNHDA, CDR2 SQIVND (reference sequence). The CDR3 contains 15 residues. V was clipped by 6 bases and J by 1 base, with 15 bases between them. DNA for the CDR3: TGTGCCAGTAGGCTCCGGGGCCAGCAGAACACTGAAGCTTTCTTT. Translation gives CASRLRGQQNTEAFF.

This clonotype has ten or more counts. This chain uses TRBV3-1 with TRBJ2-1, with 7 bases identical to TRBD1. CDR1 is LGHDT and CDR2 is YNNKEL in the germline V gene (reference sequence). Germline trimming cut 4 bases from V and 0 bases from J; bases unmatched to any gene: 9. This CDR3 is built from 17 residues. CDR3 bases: TGTGCCAGCAGCCTGTCACCGGACAGGAGCTCCTACAATGAGCAGTTCTTC. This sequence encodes CASSLSPDRSSYNEQFF.

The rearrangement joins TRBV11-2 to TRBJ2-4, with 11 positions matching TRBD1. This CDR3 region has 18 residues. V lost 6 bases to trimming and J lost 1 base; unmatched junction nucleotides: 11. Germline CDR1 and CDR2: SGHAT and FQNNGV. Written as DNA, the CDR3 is TGTGCCAGCAGAATTTGGACAGGGGGCGAGGTGGCCAAAAACATTCAGTACTTC. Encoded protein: CASRIWTGGEVAKNIQYF.

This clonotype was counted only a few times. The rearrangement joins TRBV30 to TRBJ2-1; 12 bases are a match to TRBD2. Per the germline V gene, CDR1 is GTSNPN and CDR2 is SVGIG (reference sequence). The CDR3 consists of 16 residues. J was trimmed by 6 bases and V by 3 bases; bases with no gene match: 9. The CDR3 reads CAWRTLLAGGRNEQFF. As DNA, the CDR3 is TGTGCCTGGAGAACCCTTCTAGCGGGAGGGCGCAATGAGCAGTTCTTC. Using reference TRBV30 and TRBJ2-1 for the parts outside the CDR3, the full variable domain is SQTIHQWPATLVQPVGSPLSLECTVEGTSNPNLYWYRQAAGRGLQLLFYSVGIGQISSEVPQNLSASRPQDRQFILSSKKLLLSDSGFYLCAWRTLLAGGRNEQFFGPGTRLTVL.

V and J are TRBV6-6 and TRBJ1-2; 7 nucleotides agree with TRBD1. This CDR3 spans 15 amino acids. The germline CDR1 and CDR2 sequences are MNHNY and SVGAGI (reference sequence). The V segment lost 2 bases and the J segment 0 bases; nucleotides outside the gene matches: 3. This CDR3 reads CASSYQGEANYGYTF. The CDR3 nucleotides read TGTGCCAGCAGTTACCAGGGGGAAGCTAACTATGGCTACACCTTC.

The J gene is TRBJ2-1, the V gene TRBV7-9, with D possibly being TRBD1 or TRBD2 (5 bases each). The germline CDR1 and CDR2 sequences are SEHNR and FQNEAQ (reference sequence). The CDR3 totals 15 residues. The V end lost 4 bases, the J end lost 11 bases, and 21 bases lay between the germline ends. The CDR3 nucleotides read TGTGCCAGCAGCTCCACCCGGGACGGAACAATGAAGCAGTTCTTC. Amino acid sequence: CASSSTRDGTMKQFF.

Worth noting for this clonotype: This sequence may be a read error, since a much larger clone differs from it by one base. The DNA of the CDR3 is TGTGCCAGCAGTTACCTGAACACTGAAGCTTCCTTT. It encodes CASSYLNTEASF. V and J are TRBV6-5 and TRBJ1-1; D not resolved. The CDR3 is made up of 12 amino acids. Per germline, CDR1 MNHEY and CDR2 SVGAGI.

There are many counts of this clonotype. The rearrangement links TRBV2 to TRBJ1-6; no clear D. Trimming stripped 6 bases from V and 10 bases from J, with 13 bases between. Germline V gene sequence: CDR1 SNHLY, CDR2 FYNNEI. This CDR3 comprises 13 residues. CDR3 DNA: TGTGCCAGCAGGTTGGAAGTCCGGTCACCCCTCCACTTT. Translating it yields CASRLEVRSPLHF.